The rows below give T cell receptor beta chains drawn from one sample of a study of long-term antiretroviral therapy in people with HIV. Clones were sequenced by immunoSEQ multiplex PCR, and TCRdb holds only the in-frame ones, with some missing. This table has under 30,000 clones, over 90% appearing once. Sequences were derived from unsorted PBMCs, sampled approximately 6.3 years after starting antiretroviral therapy. Receptors were obtained from a man aged 25 to 45 with HIV. Both conserved end residues are part of each CDR3. A D gene is named only where the DNA matches it firmly. For some rows the clone size is stated as once, few or many, or as a class when expanded; others skip it.

d_gene,v_gene,j_gene,abundance,CDR3nt,CDR3aa
TRBD2,TRBV9,TRBJ2-2,.,TGTGCCAGCAGCGGAAGGACTAGCGCCCCCGGGGAGCTGTTTTTT,CASSGRTSAPGELFF
TRBD1,TRBV7-9,TRBJ1-1,.,TGTGCCAGCAGCTTAGGAGGGGGCGCCGACACTGAAGCTTTCTTT,CASSLGGGADTEAFF
.,TRBV10-2,TRBJ1-2,.,TGCGCCAGCAGTGAGTCTCCGGGGAACTATGGCTACACCTTC,CASSESPGNYGYTF
.,TRBV4-3,TRBJ1-1,.,TGCGCCAGCAGCCGAAATTCCCGGGGAGGGGTTGGTGAAGCTTTCTTT,CASSRNSRGGVGEAFF
.,TRBV29-1,TRBJ1-1,.,TGCAGCGTCTTAGGGGCAATCGAAGCTTTCTTT,CSVLGAIEAFF
.,TRBV7-2,TRBJ2-3,.,TGTGCCAGCAGCCCAGTCGCTGGGTCAGATACGCAGTATTTT,CASSPVAGSDTQYF
TRBD2,TRBV6-4,TRBJ2-1,.,TGTGCCAGCAGTGACGAGACTAGCGGGGCCAATGAGCAGTTCTTC,CASSDETSGANEQFF
.,TRBV30,TRBJ2-7,.,TGTGCCTCCGACCGATTCTCCTACGAGCAGTACTTC,CASDRFSYEQYF
.,TRBV5-1,TRBJ2-7,.,TGCGCCAGCAGCTTGGGGTACGAGCAGTACTTC,CASSLGYEQYF
TRBD1,TRBV7-2,TRBJ2-5,.,TGTGCCAGCAGCCGGGGACAGGGAGAGACCCAGTACTTC,CASSRGQGETQYF
.,TRBV12-2,TRBJ1-2,.,TGTGCAAGTCGCCCCGGACAGGGGAATAGGTCCTGTGGCTACACCTTC,CASRPGQGNRSCGYTF
TRBD2,TRBV5-1,TRBJ2-1,.,TGCGCCAGCGGAGTCGGGGGGTACAATGAGCAGTTCTTC,CASGVGGYNEQFF
.,TRBV7-2,TRBJ1-2,.,TGTGCCAGCAGCTTAATTAAGAGATTCCCCGCTAACTATGGCTACACCTTC,CASSLIKRFPANYGYTF
.,TRBV7-8,TRBJ2-2,.,TGTGCCAGCAGCTTAGTTGTGTCTCCCGGGGAGCTGTTTTTT,CASSLVVSPGELFF
.,TRBV6-1,TRBJ1-4,.,TGTGCCAGCAGTGATCCTAATGAAAAACTGTTTTTT,CASSDPNEKLFF
.,TRBV13,TRBJ2-5,.,TGTGCCAGCAGCCCCGGTTGGAGGGAAGAGACCCAGTACTTC,CASSPGWREETQYF
.,TRBV6-6,TRBJ2-1,.,TGTGCCAGCAGTGACATGACAAACGAGTTCTTC,CASSDMTNEFF
TRBD1,TRBV5-6,TRBJ2-1,once,TGTGCCAGCAGCCCCCGGGACAGGGGTTCCTACAATGAGCAGTTCTTC,CASSPRDRGSYNEQFF
.,TRBV7-8,TRBJ2-3,.,TGTGCCAGCAGCTTCCGGGGCTCGGGTGGAACAGATACGCAGTATTTT,CASSFRGSGGTDTQYF
.,TRBV10-3,TRBJ1-1,.,TGTGCCATCAAGGGCACCCAGGTGAATGAAGCTTTCTTT,CAIKGTQVNEAFF
TRBD2,TRBV19,TRBJ2-5,.,TGTGCCAGTAGTATTGTTAGCGGGGGCCATTTGCGGGAGACCCAGTACTTC,CASSIVSGGHLRETQYF
TRBD1,TRBV5-8,TRBJ2-7,.,TGTGCCAGCAGCGCCGGGACAGGGGCCTACGAGCAGTACTTC,CASSAGTGAYEQYF
.,TRBV5-5,TRBJ2-7,.,TGTGCCAGCAGCTTGGAGGGTCTCCTGGTCTACGAGCAGTACTTC,CASSLEGLLVYEQYF
.,TRBV10-3,TRBJ1-1,.,TGTGCCATCAGTGAGTCGGGGGGAACTGAAGCTTTCTTT,CAISESGGTEAFF
.,TRBV6-4,TRBJ2-2,.,TGTGCCAGCAGTGATGGCGAGGGTACCGGGGAGCTGTTTTTT,CASSDGEGTGELFF
TRBD1,TRBV19,TRBJ1-1,.,TGTGCCAGTGCCGCGGGACAGGGAGGGGACCGGGCTGAAGCTTTCTTT,CASAAGQGGDRAEAFF
TRBD1,TRBV10-2,TRBJ1-2,.,TGCGCCAGCAGTGAAACAGGGGGAGGTCGGGGCTACACCTTC,CASSETGGGRGYTF
.,TRBV27,TRBJ2-3,.,TGTGCCAGCAGTTTTGACAACACAGATACGCAGTATTTT,CASSFDNTDTQYF
.,TRBV11-3,TRBJ2-1,.,TGTGCCAGCAGCCCAGAGTGGGGAGAGCAGTTCTTC,CASSPEWGEQFF
TRBD2,TRBV6-4,TRBJ2-1,.,TGTGCCAGCAGTGAACGACTAGCGGGTAGCAATGAGCAGTTCTTC,CASSERLAGSNEQFF
.,TRBV5-1,TRBJ1-2,.,TGCGCCAGCAGCTTAGAGGCAGGTCAAGGCTACACCTTC,CASSLEAGQGYTF
TRBD1,TRBV6-1,TRBJ1-5,.,TGTGCCAGCATCCTGGACAGGGGGCGAGTTCAGCCCCAGCATTTT,CASILDRGRVQPQHF
.,TRBV7-2,TRBJ1-5,.,TGTGCCAGCACATCCAGGGGTGAAAGCAATCAGCCCCAGCATTTT,CASTSRGESNQPQHF
TRBD1,TRBV5-1,TRBJ1-5,.,TGCGCCAGCAGCCCGGACAGGGGAAGCAATCAGCCCCAGCATTTT,CASSPDRGSNQPQHF
.,TRBV5-1,TRBJ1-6,.,TGCGCCAGCAGCTCGACAGGCCCTGACTATAATTCACCCCTCCACTTT,CASSSTGPDYNSPLHF
TRBD2,TRBV2,TRBJ2-7,.,TGTGCCAGCATCTGGACTAGCGGGAGGTTCGAGCAGTACTTC,CASIWTSGRFEQYF
.,TRBV5-1,TRBJ2-7,.,TGCGCCAGCAGCTTGGGATGGGGTGGGAACGAGCAGTACTTC,CASSLGWGGNEQYF
TRBD2,TRBV19,TRBJ2-7,.,TGTGCCAGTAGCCGGCTAGCGGGGGACGCCTACGAGCAGTACTTC,CASSRLAGDAYEQYF
.,TRBV10-3,TRBJ2-1,.,TGTGCCAGCAGCCCTGACCAGTACAATGAGCAGTTCTTC,CASSPDQYNEQFF